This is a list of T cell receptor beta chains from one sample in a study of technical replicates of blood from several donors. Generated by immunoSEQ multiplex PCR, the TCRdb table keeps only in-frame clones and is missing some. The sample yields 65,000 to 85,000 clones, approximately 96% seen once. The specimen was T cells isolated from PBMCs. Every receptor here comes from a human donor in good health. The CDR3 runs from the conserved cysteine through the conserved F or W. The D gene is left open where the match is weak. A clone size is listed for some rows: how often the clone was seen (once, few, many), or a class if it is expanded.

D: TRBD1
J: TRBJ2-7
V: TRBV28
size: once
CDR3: CASTWTGFNEQYF
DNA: TGTGCCAGCACCTGGACAGGTTTTAACGAGCAGTACTTC

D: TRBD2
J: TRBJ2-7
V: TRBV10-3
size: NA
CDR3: CAISVGLAGVVQYF
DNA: TGTGCCATCAGTGTCGGACTAGCGGGAGTGGTGCAGTACTTC

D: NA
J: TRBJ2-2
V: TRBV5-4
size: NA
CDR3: CASSRGLVKTGELFF
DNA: TGTGCCAGCAGTCGGGGTCTAGTAAAGACCGGGGAGCTGTTTTTT

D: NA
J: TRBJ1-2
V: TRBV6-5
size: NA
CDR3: CASSYSLARVDYGYTF
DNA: TGTGCCAGCAGTTACTCTTTAGCCAGGGTTGACTATGGCTACACCTTC

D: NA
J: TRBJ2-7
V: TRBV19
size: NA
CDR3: CASSIFRGGSYEQYF
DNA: TGTGCCAGTAGTATCTTTCGGGGTGGTTCCTACGAGCAGTACTTC

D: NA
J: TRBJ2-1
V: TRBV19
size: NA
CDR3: CASSGGMQWGEQFF
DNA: TGTGCCAGCTCGGGCGGGATGCAGTGGGGTGAGCAGTTCTTC

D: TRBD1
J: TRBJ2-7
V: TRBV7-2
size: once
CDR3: CASSYGRGRGEQYF
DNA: TGTGCCAGCAGCTACGGCAGGGGGCGAGGAGAGCAGTACTTC

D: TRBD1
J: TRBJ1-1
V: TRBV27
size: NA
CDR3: CASSWDRRGTEAFF
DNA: TGTGCCAGCAGTTGGGACAGAAGGGGCACTGAAGCTTTCTTT

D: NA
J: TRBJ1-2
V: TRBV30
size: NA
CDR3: CAWTLTGLKGYTF
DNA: TGTGCCTGGACTCTTACAGGGTTGAAAGGCTACACCTTC

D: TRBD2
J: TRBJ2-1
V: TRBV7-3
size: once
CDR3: CASSSGIASGSNEQFF
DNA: TGTGCCAGCAGCTCCGGAATAGCTAGCGGGAGTAATGAGCAGTTCTTC

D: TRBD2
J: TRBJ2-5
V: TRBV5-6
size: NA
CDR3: CASSIAGGETQYF
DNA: TGTGCCAGCAGTATAGCGGGAGGGGAGACCCAGTACTTC

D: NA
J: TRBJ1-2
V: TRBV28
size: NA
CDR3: CASSLSALYGYTF
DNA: TGTGCCAGCAGTTTGAGCGCCCTTTATGGCTACACCTTC

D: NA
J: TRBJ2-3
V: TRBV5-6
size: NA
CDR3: CASSLGVTATDTQYF
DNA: TGTGCCAGCAGCTTGGGCGTGACAGCCACAGATACGCAGTATTTT

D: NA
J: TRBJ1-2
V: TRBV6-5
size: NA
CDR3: CASSYSGADYGYTF
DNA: TGTGCCAGCAGTTACTCTGGGGCGGACTATGGCTACACCTTC

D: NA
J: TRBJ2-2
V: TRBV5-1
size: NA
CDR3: CASSPYDMGVTGELFF
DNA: TGCGCCAGCAGCCCCTATGACATGGGAGTCACCGGGGAGCTGTTTTTT

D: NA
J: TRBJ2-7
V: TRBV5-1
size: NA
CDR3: CASSPGGTYEQYF
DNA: TGCGCCAGCAGCCCCGGCGGGACCTACGAGCAGTACTTC

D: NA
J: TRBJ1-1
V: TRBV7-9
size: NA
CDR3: CATREGGTEAFF
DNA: TGTGCCACCCGGGAAGGGGGCACTGAAGCTTTCTTT

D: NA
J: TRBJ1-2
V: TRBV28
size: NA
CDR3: CASSAGGLWGGYTF
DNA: TGTGCCAGCAGTGCCGGGGGGCTATGGGGTGGCTACACCTTC

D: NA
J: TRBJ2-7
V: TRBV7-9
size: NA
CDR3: CASSLSRGAPYEQYF
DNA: TGTGCCAGCAGCTTAAGTCGGGGGGCCCCCTACGAGCAGTACTTC

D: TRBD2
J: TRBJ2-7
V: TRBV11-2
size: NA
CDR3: CASSLDQGGSLPYEQYF
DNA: TGTGCCAGCAGCTTAGATCAAGGCGGGAGCCTCCCCTACGAGCAGTACTTC

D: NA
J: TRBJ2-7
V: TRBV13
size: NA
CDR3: CASSLPHLRGPQGEQYF
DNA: TGTGCCAGCAGCCTCCCCCACCTCCGCGGCCCCCAAGGCGAGCAGTACTTC

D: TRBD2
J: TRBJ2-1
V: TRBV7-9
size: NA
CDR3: CASSPRSGSPDEQFF
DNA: TGTGCCAGCAGCCCGAGGAGCGGGAGCCCTGATGAGCAGTTCTTC

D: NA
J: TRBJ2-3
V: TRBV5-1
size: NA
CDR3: CASSFSVADTQYF
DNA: TGCGCCAGCAGCTTTAGTGTGGCAGATACGCAGTATTTT

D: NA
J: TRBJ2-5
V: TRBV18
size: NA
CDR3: CASSPPVVAGETQYF
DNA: TGTGCCAGCTCACCCCCAGTAGTGGCGGGAGAGACCCAGTACTTC

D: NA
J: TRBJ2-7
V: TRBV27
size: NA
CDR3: CASSLLGSPYEQYF
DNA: TGTGCCAGCAGTTTACTGGGCAGTCCCTACGAGCAGTACTTC

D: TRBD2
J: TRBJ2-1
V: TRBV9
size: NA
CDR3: CASSPLAGGNNEQFF
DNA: TGTGCCAGCAGCCCCTTGGCGGGAGGGAACAATGAGCAGTTCTTC

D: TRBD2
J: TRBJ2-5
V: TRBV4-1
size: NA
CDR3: CASRPRSGGLEETQYF
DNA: TGCGCCAGCAGACCCCGAAGTGGGGGACTAGAAGAGACCCAGTACTTC

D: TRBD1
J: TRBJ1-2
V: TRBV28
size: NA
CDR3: CASSWGQYGYTF
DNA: TGTGCCAGCAGTTGGGGACAGTATGGCTACACCTTC

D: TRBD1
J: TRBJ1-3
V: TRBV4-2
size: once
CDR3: CASSQDQWDSGNTIYF
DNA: TGTGCCAGCAGCCAAGATCAGTGGGACAGTGGAAACACCATATATTTT

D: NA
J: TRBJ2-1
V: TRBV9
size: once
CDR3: CASSGGLASSYNEQFF
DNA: TGTGCCAGCAGCGGAGGGCTAGCGAGCTCCTACAATGAGCAGTTCTTC

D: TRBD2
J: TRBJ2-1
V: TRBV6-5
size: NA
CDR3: CASSYTPGLGHEQFF
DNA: TGTGCCAGCAGTTACACGCCGGGACTAGGCCATGAGCAGTTCTTC

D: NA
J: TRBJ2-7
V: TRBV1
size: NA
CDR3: CTSSQLATSYEQYF
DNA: TGCACCAGCAGCCAACTAGCGACCTCCTACGAGCAGTACTTC

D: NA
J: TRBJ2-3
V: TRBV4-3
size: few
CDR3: CASSQGDWLSTDTQYF
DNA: TGCGCCAGCAGCCAAGGGGACTGGCTTAGCACAGATACGCAGTATTTT

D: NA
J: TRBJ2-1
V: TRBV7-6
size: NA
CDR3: CASSLGTTNEQFF
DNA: TGTGCCAGCAGCTTAGGGACTACCAATGAGCAGTTCTTC

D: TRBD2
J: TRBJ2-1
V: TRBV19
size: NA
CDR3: CASSGLAGYEQFF
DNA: TGTGCCAGTTCAGGACTAGCGGGATATGAGCAGTTCTTC

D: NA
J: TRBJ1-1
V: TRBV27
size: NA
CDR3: CASSLGQSNTEAFF
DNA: TGTGCCAGCAGTTTAGGACAATCGAACACTGAAGCTTTCTTT

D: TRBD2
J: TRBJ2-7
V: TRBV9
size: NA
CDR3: CASSPLSGSRYEQYF
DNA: TGTGCCAGCAGCCCTCTTAGCGGGAGTCGGTACGAGCAGTACTTC

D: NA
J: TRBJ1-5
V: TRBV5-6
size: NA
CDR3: CASSWAGNQPQHF
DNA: TGTGCCAGCAGCTGGGCCGGCAATCAGCCCCAGCATTTT

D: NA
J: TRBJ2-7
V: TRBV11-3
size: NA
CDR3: CASSLDSVGYEQYF
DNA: TGTGCCAGCAGCCTGGACAGTGTGGGCTACGAGCAGTACTTC

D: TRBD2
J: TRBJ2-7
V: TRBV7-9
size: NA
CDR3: CASSSTSTLAGYSPYEQYF
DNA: TGTGCCAGCAGCTCCACCTCCACTTTAGCGGGATATTCACCCTACGAGCAGTACTTC

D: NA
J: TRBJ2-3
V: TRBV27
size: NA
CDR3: CASSLAAGGDTQYF
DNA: TGTGCCAGCAGTTTAGCGGCGGGCGGAGATACGCAGTATTTT

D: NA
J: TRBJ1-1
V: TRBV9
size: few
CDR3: CASSVERGEAFF
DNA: TGTGCCAGCAGCGTAGAAAGAGGAGAAGCTTTCTTT

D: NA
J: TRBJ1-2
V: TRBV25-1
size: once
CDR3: CASSELGAADGYTF
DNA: TGTGCCAGCAGTGAATTAGGCGCAGCGGATGGCTACACCTTC

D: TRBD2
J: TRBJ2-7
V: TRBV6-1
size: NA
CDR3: CASKVGTSGYEQYF
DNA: TGTGCCAGCAAGGTCGGGACTAGCGGTTACGAGCAGTACTTC

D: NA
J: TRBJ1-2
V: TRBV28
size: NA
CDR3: CASGTGYRDGYTF
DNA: TGTGCCAGCGGTACAGGGTATCGAGACGGCTACACCTTC

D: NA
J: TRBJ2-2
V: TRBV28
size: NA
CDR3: CASSLFRAGELFF
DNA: TGTGCCAGCAGTTTATTCCGGGCCGGGGAGCTGTTTTTT

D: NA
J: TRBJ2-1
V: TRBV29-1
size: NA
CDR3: CSETSPLRHDEQFF
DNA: TGCAGCGAAACGTCTCCGCTCCGACACGATGAGCAGTTCTTC

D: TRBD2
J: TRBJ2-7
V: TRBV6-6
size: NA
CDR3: CASSYFGTSYEQYF
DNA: TGTGCCAGCAGTTACTTCGGGACTAGTTACGAGCAGTACTTC

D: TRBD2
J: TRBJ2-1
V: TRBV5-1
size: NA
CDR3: CASSLETSASSYNEQFF
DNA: TGCGCCAGCAGCTTGGAGACTAGCGCGAGCTCCTACAATGAGCAGTTCTTC

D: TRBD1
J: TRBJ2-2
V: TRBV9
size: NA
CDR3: CASSTRQGWTGELFF
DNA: TGTGCCAGCAGCACCAGACAGGGGTGGACCGGGGAGCTGTTTTTT

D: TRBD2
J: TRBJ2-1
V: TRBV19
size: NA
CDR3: CASSIKVAGGLSYNEQFF
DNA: TGTGCCAGTAGTATAAAGGTAGCGGGAGGGCTTAGCTACAATGAGCAGTTCTTC

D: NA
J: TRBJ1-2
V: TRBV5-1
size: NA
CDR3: CASSLGRVPGYTF
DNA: TGCGCCAGCAGCTTGGGCAGGGTCCCCGGCTACACCTTC

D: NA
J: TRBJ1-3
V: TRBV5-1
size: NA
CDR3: CASSSTESGNTIYF
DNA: TGCGCCAGCAGCTCCACAGAAAGTGGAAACACCATATATTTT

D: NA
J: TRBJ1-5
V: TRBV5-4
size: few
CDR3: CASSLDQGWSQPQHF
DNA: TGTGCCAGCAGCTTGGACCAGGGGTGGAGTCAGCCCCAGCATTTT

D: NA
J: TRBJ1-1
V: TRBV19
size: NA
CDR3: CASSIDGETEAFF
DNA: TGTGCCAGTAGTATAGACGGGGAAACTGAAGCTTTCTTT

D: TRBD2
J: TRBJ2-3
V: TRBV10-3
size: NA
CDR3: CAITGGRPDTQYF
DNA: TGTGCCATCACTGGCGGGAGGCCAGATACGCAGTATTTT

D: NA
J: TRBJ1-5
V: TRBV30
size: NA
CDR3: CACQGQTDQPQHF
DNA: TGTGCCTGCCAAGGACAGACAGATCAGCCCCAGCATTTT

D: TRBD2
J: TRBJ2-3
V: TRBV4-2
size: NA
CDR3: CASSQDPGLVLGDTQYF
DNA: TGTGCCAGCAGCCAAGATCCGGGACTAGTTCTAGGAGATACGCAGTATTTT

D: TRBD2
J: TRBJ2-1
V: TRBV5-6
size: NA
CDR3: CASKKTSGPYNEQFF
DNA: TGTGCCAGCAAAAAAACTAGCGGGCCCTACAATGAGCAGTTCTTC